A single TCR beta chain is shown here with its context. Relative to its sample, this clonotype is medium-sized (0.01 to 0.1%). Its specific antigen is unknown. Per-base qualities were not stored, and no clone one base away is much larger. V is pared back by 6 bases and J by 10 bases, with 7 bases lying between the germline termini. The CDR3 runs 10 residues from the cysteine to the phenylalanine. Of all the DNA, just the CDR3 is kept, 30 bases in frame from base 1. Using a mixed TRB-A/B primer pool, multiplex touch-down PCR amplified rearranged TRB sequences covering the V, D and J segments. Illumina adapters and sample indices were attached to the amplicons in two consecutive PCR reactions using Phusion HS II polymerase. Amplicons were gel-purified with the NucleoSpin Gel and PCR Clean-up kit, then checked with Qubit and an Agilent 2100 Bioanalyzer. Sequencing of the libraries was done on an Illumina MiSeq with paired-end, single-indexed 600-cycle runs. Per the authors' processing: MiXCR versions 2.12 and 3.0.5 were used to process the TRB sequences. Each unique CDR3 nucleotide sequence was counted as one clone, and only productive sequences with at least two reads were retained. The repertoire metrics were Shannon diversity, evenness, clonality (calculated as one minus evenness), and diversity profiles parameterized by alpha from 0 to 5. The IGoR algorithm was used to calculate generation probabilities for clones in the paired samples taken before and after chemotherapy. The raw public data were reprocessed by TCRdb itself: fastp quality trimming at Q25, MiXCR clonotype calling, in-frame beta chains only. Rows matching on CDR3 protein sequence are summarized as one entry with the most common DNA and genes. TCRdb, not the authors, supplied the V and J calls. This sample has about 8,000 distinct CDR3 sequences in its table, and roughly 30% of those were observed once. The ten biggest clones cover 3.6% of the sample.

The entry originates in a study of T cell repertoires in aging, cancer and after chemotherapy (dated by TCRdb to between 2019 and 2020). As for the study more broadly: Six donor age groups were covered, ranging from 30 or younger up to 70 or older, and each group contained at least three individuals. In total, the full dataset held millions of TCR reads. Peripheral blood TCR beta repertoires from healthy donors and cancer patients were profiled to examine immunoaging and T cell reconstitution after chemotherapy. Healthy donor control TCR repertoires were recorded over several months to years and showed clear clonal overlap across re-sampling. Alongside approximately 97 healthy donors serving as a reference group, the cohort included approximately 210 cancer patients, of whom roughly 91 had hematological cancers and more than 110 had solid cancers.

What the work shows at the level of the full study, not this receptor alone: According to the authors, the repertoire data do not allow conclusions to be drawn about immunological memory after chemotherapy. Compared with age-matched healthy donors, untreated patients with either hematological or solid cancers had significantly lower TCR diversity in the blood along with higher clonality. In healthy donors, the drop in TCR diversity with age came mainly from a loss of richness, whereas in cancer patients a loss of evenness also played a part. Median generation probability increased over the chemotherapy interval in both cancer cohorts, suggesting repertoire reconstitution through rebound thymic output.

TCR beta rearrangements were amplified from genomic DNA extracted from peripheral blood rather than from sorted cells or RNA. The TCR sequence derives from a human donor in good health. Sequencing was carried out using blood. In this chain, TRBV12-3 or TRBV12-4 is recombined with TRBJ2-1; D gene: possibly TRBD1, on 5 matching bases. The nucleotides read TGTGCCAGCAGGGGGCACGAGCAGTTCTTC. This is translated as CASRGHEQFF.